This TCR beta chain derives from a study of T cells in Graves' hyperthyroidism and ophthalmopathy. The length of the CDR3 is 19 residues. The V end was cut by 9 bases, the J end by 0 bases, with 24 bases between. The germline V gene encodes CDR1 MNHEY and CDR2 SMNVEV (reference sequence). TCR beta CDR3 regions were amplified from RNA transcripts. In the first-round RT-PCR of the TCR CDR3, the HTBI primer set was used. TCRdb re-called the multiplex PCR reads through MiXCR, storing one row per CDR3 protein. The data contain over 500,000 distinct CDR3 sequences, about 15% of them seen just once; the ten biggest clones take up around 14%.

Specimen: blood. The receptor was isolated from a woman aged 40 to 50 with Graves' hyperthyroidism. The chain is built from TRBV27 and TRBJ2-6; the D gene is possibly TRBD1 (7 bases). DNA of the CDR3: TGTGCCAGTTCAGGGGGGACGTCGGATAGCCCCTCTGGGGCCAACGTCCTGACTTTC. This sequence encodes CASSGGTSDSPSGANVLTF.